This T cell receptor (beta chain) is drawn from a study of molecular identifiers for immune sequencing clone quantification. Using its own MiXCR run on the PCR reads, TCRdb lists one record per CDR3 protein. The sample includes more than 450,000 distinct CDR3 sequences, 20% to 25% of them seen just once. Comments on this clonotype: The antigen is unknown. One end of the junction varies from germline; a read error may be responsible.

General study findings and limits: Reportedly, one cell's Jurkat TCR RNA was detected within one million naive CD8 cells. It was shown that clones above 20 RNA copies held over 97% of effector molecules, but under 1% in naive cells.

Germline CDR1 SGHVS, CDR2 FQNEAQ. This CDR3 has 13 amino acids. CD8+CD4-CCR7+CD45RA+ cells were sorted as naive CD8 T cells. The receptor was isolated from a human donor in good health. Some libraries in this study had Jurkat cell RNA spiked in. The chain combines TRBV7-8 with TRBJ2-1; tentatively, D is TRBD1 or TRBD2 (5 bases each). Sample: naive CD8+ T cells from blood, with Jurkat cell RNA spiked in. Stated subset: FACS-sorted CD8+CD4-CCR7+CD45RA+ naive T cells. The CDR3 loop reads CASSWGRYNERFF. CDR3 sequence (DNA): TGTGCCAGCAGCTGGGGACGCTACAATGAGCGGTTCTTC.